The 24 T cell receptor beta chains listed next were all sequenced from one sample in a study of shared clonotypes between healthy human individuals. Repertoires were generated with immunoSEQ multiplex PCR, while TCRdb's copy carries only in-frame clones and drops some. The sample comprises approximately 1.5 million clones, about 98.5% of which are singletons, and around 0.33% rests with the top ten. Source material: naive CD4+ T cells sorted from blood. The subset: CD45RA+ positively selected. The receptors originated from a young man in good health.

The genes are TRBV5-3 and TRBJ2-1; 15 bases are a match to TRBD2. TRBV5-3 is an ORF for which the function is uncertain. The CDR3 is 21 amino acids. The junction had 14 bases not matched to a gene; V was cut back by 4 bases and J by 0 bases. The CDR3 DNA sequence: TGTGCCAGAAGCCCTGACCCCGGACTAGCGGGAGGGCCAAGCTCCTACAATGAGCAGTTCTTC. It codes for CARSPDPGLAGGPSSYNEQFF.

The chain couples TRBV18 to TRBJ2-1; 12 bases agree with TRBD2. CDR1 and CDR2 (germline): KGHSH, LQKENI. V shed 3 bases, J shed 0 bases, and the junction held 3 bases outside the gene matches. The CDR3 has 17 amino acids. The CDR3 DNA reads as TGTGCCAGCTCACCCAGGACTAGCGGGGTCTCCTACAATGAGCAGTTCTTC. This gives the protein CASSPRTSGVSYNEQFF. Drawing the rest from reference TRBV18 and TRBJ2-1, the complete variable domain is NAGVMQNPRHLVRRRGQEARLRCSPMKGHSHVYWYRQLPEEGLKFMVYLQKENIIDESGMPKERFSAEFPKEGPSILRIQQVVRGDSAAYFCASSPRTSGVSYNEQFFGPGTRLTVL.

The chain has TRBV19 and TRBJ1-5; TRBD1 aligns across 8 bases. The V gene end was trimmed by 7 bases and the J gene end by 5 bases; junction bases not matched to a gene: 7. Germline CDR1 reads LNHDA; CDR2 reads SQIVND (reference sequence). This CDR3 has 14 residues. The DNA of the CDR3 is TGTGCCAGTATGAGGGACAGGAGGTATCAGCCCCAGCATTTT. Protein product: CASMRDRRYQPQHF.

This sequence joins TRBV7-9 and TRBJ2-7; 10 nucleotides line up with TRBD1. The CDR3 covers 15 residues. J was trimmed by 4 bases and V by 1 base; bases with no gene match: 4. CDR1 SEHNR and CDR2 FQNEAQ come from the germline V gene (reference sequence). For the CDR3, the DNA is TGTGCCAGCAGCTTAGGGGGACAGGGGAGATACGAGCAGTACTTC. Translating it yields CASSLGGQGRYEQYF.

This rearrangement joins TRBV30 to TRBJ2-1; 14 nucleotides align to TRBD2. The J segment lost 6 bases and the V segment lost 1 base, leaving 5 bases of the junction unmatched. The CDR3 runs to 16 residues. Germline V lookup: CDR1 GTSNPN, CDR2 SVGIG (reference sequence). The CDR3 DNA sequence: TGTGCCTGGAGTGGGATCGGACTAGCGGGGGGCAATGAGCAGTTCTTC. Encoded protein: CAWSGIGLAGGNEQFF.

The chain joins TRBV5-1 to TRBJ2-1, with a weak D call TRBD2 (7 bases). Trimming cost V 7 bases and J 9 bases, with 23 bases left between them. The germline V gene encodes CDR1 SGHRS and CDR2 YFSETQ. This CDR3 region has 15 residues. In DNA form, the CDR3 reads TGCGCCAGCCACCCAAGGGGAGGGGGAGAAAGTGAGCAGTTCTTC. This translates into CASHPRGGGESEQFF. The variable domain in full, completed from reference TRBV5-1 and TRBJ2-1, reads KAGVTQTPRYLIKTRGQQVTLSCSPISGHRSVSWYQQTPGQGLQFLFEYFSETQRNKGNFPGRFSGRQFSNSRSEMNVSTLELGDSALYLCASHPRGGGESEQFFGPGTRLTVL.

This chain joins TRBV6-1 and TRBJ1-2; D gene ambiguous. The CDR3 consists of 13 residues. V was cut by 4 bases and J by 6 bases, with 12 bases left in between. Germline assignment: CDR1 MNHNS and CDR2 SASEGT. CDR3 coding DNA: TGTGCCAGCAGTGCAAACGGGCGGCATGGCTACACCTTC. Translating gives CASSANGRHGYTF.

The chain is built from TRBV28 and TRBJ1-2; no firm D call. V lost 2 bases and J lost 2, with 12 bases in between. This CDR3 is built from 15 residues. Germline V gene data show CDR1 as MDHEN and CDR2 as SYDVKM. DNA of the CDR3: TGTGCCAGCAGTTTAGCGGGCAGGATGAACTATGGCTACACCTTC. This codes for CASSLAGRMNYGYTF.

V is TRBV7-3 and J is TRBJ2-1; 11 bases match TRBD2. The CDR3 is 16 amino acids. The J segment lost 7 bases and the V segment lost 4 bases, leaving 9 bases of the junction unmatched. Germline V gene lookup returns CDR1 SGHTA and CDR2 FQGTGA. This CDR3 reads CASSSPRLAGRNEQFF. As DNA, the CDR3 is TGTGCCAGCAGCTCTCCCCGACTAGCGGGAAGGAATGAGCAGTTCTTC.

The genes are TRBV5-5 and TRBJ2-3; 7 positions match TRBD2. Germline V gives CDR1 SGHKS, CDR2 YYEKEE (reference sequence). The V and J ends lost 4 bases and 6 bases, in that order; junction bases with no gene match: 8. This CDR3 is 14 amino acids long. CDR3 sequence reads: CASSQGLFADTQYF. CDR3 sequence (DNA): TGTGCCAGCAGCCAGGGACTATTCGCGGATACGCAGTATTTT.

Details on this clone: In the same sample, other DNA sequences code for this CDR3. This chain connects TRBV2 to TRBJ2-1; D is uncertain. The CDR3 extends over 10 amino acids. The V and J ends lost 6 bases and 7 bases respectively, with 4 bases between them. Germline V CDR1 and CDR2: SNHLY, FYNNEI. CDR3 residues: CASSRNEQFF. DNA of the CDR3: TGTGCCAGCAGCCGTAATGAGCAGTTCTTC.

This chain links TRBV7-2 with TRBJ2-2; the D gene could be TRBD1 or TRBD2 (5 bases each). Germline V gene sequence: CDR1 SGHTA, CDR2 FQGNSA. Trimming removed 10 bases at V and 3 bases at J, with 15 bases between. CDR3 size: 14 residues. The CDR3 here is CATSPGTYTGELFF. For the CDR3, the DNA is TGTGCCACCTCCCCAGGGACCTACACCGGGGAGCTGTTTTTT.

The genes are TRBV19 and TRBJ2-3, with a possible D match to TRBD2 (6 bases). The CDR3 is 15 amino acids. The germline V gene has CDR1 LNHDA and CDR2 SQIVND (reference sequence). Trimming took off 4 bases at V and 0 bases at J, with 11 bases between the two ends. Here the CDR3 reads CASSTDGRSTDTQYF. The CDR3 DNA reads as TGTGCCAGTAGTACGGACGGGAGAAGCACAGATACGCAGTATTTT.

This CDR3 is CASSPPGDNSGNTIYF. DNA for the CDR3: TGTGCCAGCAGCCCCCCGGGGGACAACTCTGGAAACACCATATATTTT. The chain links TRBV7-8 to TRBJ1-3; D might be TRBD1 (6 bases). CDR1 and CDR2 from the germline V gene are SGHVS and FQNEAQ. The CDR3 contains 16 residues. V shed 5 bases and J shed 0 bases, with 14 bases lying between them.

This clone was picked up one time. The chain links TRBV29-1 to TRBJ1-4; 10 nucleotides match TRBD1. Germline trimming cut 3 bases from V and 5 bases from J; bases unmatched to any gene: 6. In germline, CDR1 is SQVTM, CDR2 ANQGSEA. The CDR3 consists of 15 residues. The CDR3 DNA reads as TGCAGCGTTGATGGGGGGACAGGGGTCAATGAAAAACTGTTTTTT. Translated, it gives CSVDGGTGVNEKLFF.

V is TRBV5-6 and J is TRBJ2-7; D gene unclear. V dropped 4 bases and J dropped 6 bases, with 14 bases sitting between them. The V gene's germline CDR1 is SGHDT and CDR2 YYEEEE. The CDR3 loop spans 13 amino acids. CDR3 DNA: TGTGCCAGCAGCAGGCGGACCCTGACCGAGCAGTACTTC. This encodes CASSRRTLTEQYF.

V is TRBV28 and J is TRBJ1-2, with 8 positions matching TRBD1. The CDR3 consists of 14 residues. CDR1 MDHEN and CDR2 SYDVKM come from the germline V gene. Trimming cost V 6 bases and J 8 bases; bases outside gene matches: 11. This chain's CDR3 is CASSQGDRSGGYTF. As DNA, the CDR3 is TGTGCCAGCAGCCAAGGGGACAGGTCTGGCGGCTACACCTTC.

This clone was recorded once. This sequence joins TRBV6-1 and TRBJ2-7; TRBD2 aligns across 8 bases. Germline lookup yields CDR1 MNHNS and CDR2 SASEGT. The junction had 8 bases not matched to a gene; V was cut back by 7 bases and J by 0 bases. The CDR3 extends over 15 amino acids. Written as DNA, the CDR3 is TGTGCCAGCACCCACCAAGCGGGAGTCTCCTACGAGCAGTACTTC. The encoded protein is CASTHQAGVSYEQYF.

The rearrangement links TRBV7-9 to TRBJ2-1; 11 bases align to TRBD2. The V gene end was trimmed by 5 bases and the J gene end by 5 bases; junction bases not matched to a gene: 8. CDR3 size: 16 residues. CDR1 is SEHNR, CDR2 FQNEAQ, per germline (reference sequence). CDR3 amino acids: CASSRIAGGPHNEQFF. CDR3 in DNA: TGTGCCAGCAGCCGGATAGCGGGAGGGCCCCACAATGAGCAGTTCTTC.

The chain recombines TRBV6-5 with TRBJ1-1; D is ambiguous. Germline values: CDR1 MNHEY, CDR2 SVGAGI. CDR3 length equals 13 residues. V lost 6 bases and J 1 base, leaving 9 bases between the germline ends. The CDR3 spells CASRLWGNTEAFF. CDR3 sequence (DNA): TGTGCCAGCAGGCTATGGGGGAACACTGAAGCTTTCTTT.

The V gene is TRBV5-4, the J gene TRBJ2-2; maybe TRBD2 (5 bases). Trimming pared 3 bases from V and 4 bases from J, leaving 7 bases between. The CDR3 is 13 amino acids. CDR1 is SGHNT and CDR2 is YYREEE in the germline V gene (reference sequence). CDR3 nucleotides: TGTGCCAGCAGCTCCGGACTCACCGGGGAGCTGTTTTTT. Translated: CASSSGLTGELFF.

The chain links TRBV10-2 to TRBJ2-7, with D tentatively TRBD2 (5 bases). Trimming took off 1 base at V and 3 bases at J, with 13 bases between the two ends. CDR3 length: 15 residues. Per the germline V gene, CDR1 is WSHSY and CDR2 is SAAADI. The CDR3 sequence: CASSEWQVLDYEQYF. Here the CDR3 DNA reads TGCGCCAGCAGTGAGTGGCAGGTACTAGACTACGAGCAGTACTTC.

The rearrangement uses TRBV7-8 and TRBJ1-1; the D gene is possibly TRBD1 (5 bases). The V and J ends lost 8 bases and 1 base respectively, with 11 bases between them. The CDR3 loop spans 13 amino acids. Germline V CDR1 and CDR2: SGHVS, FQNEAQ. The CDR3 is CASALGGNTEAFF. In nucleotides, the CDR3 is TGTGCCAGCGCTCTCGGGGGGAACACTGAAGCTTTCTTT.

The gene calls are TRBV5-1 and TRBJ2-1; 8 positions match TRBD2. The ends lost 0 bases at V and 0 bases at J; junction bases unmatched: 5. The CDR3 consists of 17 residues. CDR1 and CDR2 (germline): SGHRS, YFSETQ. This CDR3 reads CASSLVTSANSYNEQFF. The CDR3 DNA follows: TGCGCCAGCAGCTTGGTGACTAGCGCCAACTCCTACAATGAGCAGTTCTTC.